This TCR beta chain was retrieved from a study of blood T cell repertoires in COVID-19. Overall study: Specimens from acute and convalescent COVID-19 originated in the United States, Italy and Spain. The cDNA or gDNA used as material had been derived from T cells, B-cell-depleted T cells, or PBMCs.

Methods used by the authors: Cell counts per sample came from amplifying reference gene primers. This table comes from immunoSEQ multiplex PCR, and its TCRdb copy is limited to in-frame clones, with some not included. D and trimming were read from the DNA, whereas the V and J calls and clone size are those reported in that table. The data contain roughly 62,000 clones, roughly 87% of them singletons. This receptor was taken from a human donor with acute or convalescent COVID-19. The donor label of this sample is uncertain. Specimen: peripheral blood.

The CDR3 loop reads CASSVGPLAGGWTGELFF. CDR3 nucleotide sequence: TGTGCCAGCAGCGTAGGCCCCCTGGCGGGAGGTTGGACCGGGGAGCTGTTTTTT. This sequence joins TRBV9 and TRBJ2-2, with 8 bases identical to TRBD2. Germline-derived CDR1 and CDR2 are SGDLS and YYNGEE. The J segment lost 5 bases and the V segment lost 0 bases, leaving 12 bases of the junction unmatched. This CDR3 has 18 residues.